This T cell receptor beta chain was sequenced during a study of blood T cell repertoires in COVID-19. For the study at large: Sources were T cells, B-cell-depleted T cells, or PBMCs; the material itself was cDNA or gDNA.

This CDR3 region has 13 residues. The V end was cut by 5 bases, the J end by 8 bases, with 15 bases between. The germline gives CDR1 MDHEN, CDR2 SYDVKM. How the authors handled the data: Using reference gene primer amplification, nucleated cell counts were estimated. Assay used: immunoSEQ multiplex PCR; TCRdb lists only in-frame clones, some missing. V and J calls and clone size are copied from that table; D and trimming were computed from the DNA. The table lists 200,000 to 250,000 clones, around 83% of them singletons. The chain recombines TRBV28 with TRBJ1-2; no clear D. The sequence was collected from a woman older than 75 with COVID-19, enrolled during active disease. What was sequenced was peripheral blood. This CDR3 reads CASSGTMIDGYTF. CDR3 sequence (DNA): TGTGCCAGCAGTGGAACTATGATCGACGGCTACACCTTC.